The clone carrying this T cell receptor beta chain was found a few times. Its antigen is not known. The sample comes from a study of naive and memory T cell subsets. Study results and limitations: A few larger clonotypes appeared in naive repertoires, especially CD8, possibly memory cells re-expressing CD45RA.

The beta constant-region primer was an equimolar mix of two oligonucleotides covering TRBC1 and TRBC2. The ligated cDNA underwent four PCR rounds using SP2 and nested alpha and beta constant-region primers. TCRdb used MiXCR to reprocess the UMI-ligation and nested PCR reads, holding one entry per CDR3 protein. Of under 150,000 distinct CDR3 sequences in the sample, approximately 20% were seen once. CDR3 length: 16 residues. Germline V lookup: CDR1 SEHNR, CDR2 FQNEAQ (reference sequence). After removal of 4 bases from V and 6 bases from J, the junction contained 13 bases not matched to a gene. The J gene is TRBJ2-7, the V gene TRBV7-9; TRBD1 matches at 9 bases. The sample comprised naive CD8+ T cells from blood. This TCR was sampled from a human donor in good health. CDR3 nucleotide sequence: TGTGCCAGCAGCTCCAGGCCGGGACAGGGTTACCTCGAGCAGTACTTC. Translated, it gives CASSSRPGQGYLEQYF.